These 32 T cell receptor beta chains share one sample of origin, sequenced in a study of OX40 agonist ivuxolimab in advanced cancers. The method was immunoSEQ multiplex PCR; TCRdb's version includes in-frame clones alone and lacks a portion of them. The table has tens of thousands of clones, 91% seen once. This specimen consisted of CD4+ or CD8+ T cells sorted from blood, obtained in a trial of the OX40 agonist ivuxolimab. The receptors come from an adult with an advanced solid tumor such as melanoma, head and neck, liver or kidney cancer.

DNA of the CDR3: TGTGCCAGCAGCCCGGGTGCAACGAACACTGAAGCTTTCTTT. Its protein product is CASSPGATNTEAFF. The gene calls are TRBV9 and TRBJ1-1; D is undetermined. Germline V gene data show CDR1 as SGDLS and CDR2 as YYNGEE. V was clipped by 4 bases and J by 1 base, with 11 bases between them. This CDR3 comprises 14 residues.

A remark on this clone: An end of the junction differs from the germline gene, which may be a read error. The chain has TRBV7-7 and TRBJ2-3; D is undetermined. The germline V gene encodes CDR1 SSHAT and CDR2 FNYEAQ (reference sequence). The CDR3 spans 12 residues. The CDR3, as DNA: TGTGCTAGCATTTGGGAAACAGATACGCAGTATTTT. Translating gives CASIWETDTQYF. The full variable domain, rest sourced from reference TRBV7-7 and TRBJ2-3, is GAGVSQSPRYKVTKRGQDVTLRCDPISSHATLYWYQQALGQGPEFLTYFNYEAQPDKSGLPSDRFSAERPEGSISTLTIQRTEQRDSAMYRCASIWETDTQYFGPGTRLTVL.

J is TRBJ2-5 and V is TRBV5-1, with a weak D call TRBD2 (7 bases). V was clipped by 1 base and J by 0 bases, with 16 bases between them. The CDR3 contains 17 residues. Looked up from germline, CDR1 is SGHRS and CDR2 is YFSETQ. The CDR3 reads CASSLSGGALYQETQYF. CDR3 coding DNA: TGCGCCAGCAGCTTGAGTGGGGGGGCCCTCTACCAAGAGACCCAGTACTTC.

The chain couples TRBV5-8 to TRBJ2-7; D unresolved. V lost 4 bases to trimming and J lost 2 bases, with 4 bases between them. The CDR3 loop spans 11 amino acids. Germline V gene sequence: CDR1 SGHTS, CDR2 YDEGEE. DNA for the CDR3: TGTGCCAGCAGCCAAACCTACGAGCAGTACTTC. The encoded protein is CASSQTYEQYF.

The chain is built from TRBV28 and TRBJ1-4, with D perhaps TRBD1 (6 bases). Germline-derived CDR1 and CDR2 are MDHEN and SYDVKM. Trimming cost V 5 bases and J 7 bases, with 20 bases left between them. This CDR3 contains 16 residues. CDR3 in DNA: TGTGCCAGCAGTCCTATCCCTTCGGGGGCCTTTGAAAAACTGTTTTTT. It codes for CASSPIPSGAFEKLFF.

V and J are TRBV9 and TRBJ2-7, with 11 positions matching TRBD1. After removal of 4 bases from V and 3 bases from J, the junction contained 6 bases not matched to a gene. Germline V lookup: CDR1 SGDLS, CDR2 YYNGEE. The CDR3 extends over 15 amino acids. Here the CDR3 reads CASSTRDRGNYEQYF. The CDR3 bases are TGTGCCAGCAGCACACGGGACAGGGGGAACTACGAGCAGTACTTC. The whole variable domain, filled in from reference TRBV9 and TRBJ2-7, reads DSGVTQTPKHLITATGQRVTLRCSPRSGDLSVYWYQQSLDQGLQFLIQYYNGEERAKGNILERFSAQQFPDLHSELNLSSLELGDSALYFCASSTRDRGNYEQYFGPGTRLTVT.

The J gene is TRBJ1-3, the V gene TRBV7-9, with 7 positions matching TRBD1. In germline, CDR1 is SEHNR, CDR2 FQNEAQ (reference sequence). J gave up 0 bases and V 6 bases, and 5 bases lay outside the gene matches. The CDR3 extends over 15 amino acids. CDR3 in amino acids: CASRDRSSSGNTIYF. The CDR3 DNA reads as TGTGCCAGCAGGGACAGGTCGAGCTCTGGAAACACCATATATTTT.

Of note for this clone: The sample holds other DNA sequences that translate to the same CDR3. This chain uses TRBV5-1 with TRBJ2-7; 10 bases fit TRBD2. The CDR3 is 15 amino acids. After removal of 4 bases from V and 1 base from J, the junction contained 5 bases not matched to a gene. Germline V CDR1 and CDR2: SGHRS, YFSETQ. The CDR3: CASSLRTSGSYEQYF. The CDR3 DNA follows: TGCGCCAGCAGCCTTCGGACTAGCGGTTCCTACGAGCAGTACTTC.

J is TRBJ1-2 and V is TRBV10-2, with TRBD1 matching over 8 bases. The germline V gene has CDR1 WSHSY and CDR2 SAAADI. With V trimmed by 1 base and J by 7 bases, 8 bases remained unmatched. CDR3 size: 15 residues. The CDR3 DNA is TGCGCCAGCAGTGAGTTGTCAGGGGGCCGGGGTGGCTACACCTTC. Its translation is CASSELSGGRGGYTF.

The chain uses TRBV6-5 and TRBJ1-5; 12 bases are shared with TRBD1. Trimming took 5 bases from V and 9 from J; bases not matched to a gene: 8. CDR1 and CDR2 (germline): MNHEY, SVGAGI. CDR3 length: 15 residues. For the CDR3, the DNA is TGTGCCAGCAGTCAGTCCGGGACAGGGGGCCGGCCCCAGCATTTT. Translation: CASSQSGTGGRPQHF.

The rearrangement joins TRBV7-2 to TRBJ2-6, with 7 bases fitting TRBD2. J was trimmed by 2 bases and V by 2 bases; bases with no gene match: 9. Germline CDR1 reads SGHTA; CDR2 reads FQGNSA. The CDR3 extends over 18 amino acids. CDR3 sequence reads: CASSLWSSGNPGANVLTF. The CDR3 coding sequence is TGTGCCAGCAGCTTATGGTCTAGCGGAAACCCTGGGGCCAACGTCCTGACTTTC.

V usage is TRBV6-1 and J usage is TRBJ2-5, with a weak D call TRBD1 (5 bases). Germline loops: CDR1 MNHNS, CDR2 SASEGT. V was pared by 3 bases and J by 5 bases, with 10 bases between. This CDR3 spans 13 amino acids. CDR3 protein: CASSDRALETQYF. The CDR3 bases are TGTGCCAGCAGTGACAGGGCTTTGGAGACCCAGTACTTC.

This clone was recorded once. The chain recombines TRBV6-5 with TRBJ2-3; possibly TRBD2 for D (5 bases). The CDR3 extends over 14 amino acids. The V and J ends lost 6 bases and 8 bases respectively, with 18 bases between them. Germline loops: CDR1 MNHEY, CDR2 SVGAGI. The CDR3 bases are TGTGCCAGCAGCCGAATTGGACCCAGCGGTACGCAGTATTTT. Protein sequence: CASSRIGPSGTQYF.

CDR3 in DNA: TGCGCCAGCAGCACACAGGGGGTTTACAATGAGCAGTTCTTC. Translated: CASSTQGVYNEQFF. V is TRBV5-1 and J is TRBJ2-1, with 8 bases fitting TRBD1. The CDR3 totals 14 residues. Unmatched junction bases numbered 4, after V lost 4 bases and J lost 4 bases. The V gene's germline CDR1 is SGHRS and CDR2 YFSETQ.

This clone was seen just once. The V gene is TRBV29-1, the J gene TRBJ1-3, with TRBD1 as a possible D gene (5 bases). The V and J ends lost 3 bases and 0 bases respectively, with 15 bases between them. The length of the CDR3 is 16 residues. CDR1 SQVTM and CDR2 ANQGSEA come from the germline V gene. The CDR3 here is CSVDGGRAGSGNTIYF. CDR3 nucleotide sequence: TGCAGCGTTGATGGGGGAAGGGCCGGCTCTGGAAACACCATATATTTT.

CDR3 nucleotide sequence: TGTGCCAGTAGTATTTCCGGGACCGTCATCTCTGGGGCCAACGTCCTGACTTTC. The encoded protein is CASSISGTVISGANVLTF. The chain has TRBV19 and TRBJ2-6, with D tentatively TRBD1 or TRBD2 (5 bases each). Trimming cost V 3 bases and J 0 bases, with 15 bases left between them. Germline lookup yields CDR1 LNHDA and CDR2 SQIVND (reference sequence). The CDR3 loop spans 18 amino acids.

There are a few counts of this clone. The rearrangement links TRBV5-1 to TRBJ2-7; 8 bases are a match to TRBD2. Trimming took 2 bases from V and 2 from J; bases not matched to a gene: 9. The CDR3 sequence is 16 residues long. Germline V CDR1 and CDR2: SGHRS, YFSETQ. CDR3: CASSFTGGARTYEQYF. Written as DNA, the CDR3 is TGCGCCAGCAGCTTTACGGGAGGGGCCAGAACCTACGAGCAGTACTTC.

The CDR3 loop reads CASSPFRVAGVQPQHF. The DNA for the CDR3 is TGTGCCAGCAGCCCCTTTCGGGTGGCAGGGGTACAGCCCCAGCATTTT. The rearrangement joins TRBV7-8 to TRBJ1-5, with a possible D match to TRBD1 (6 bases). The CDR3 totals 16 residues. Looked up from germline, CDR1 is SGHVS and CDR2 is FQNEAQ. Between the trimmed V and J ends, which lost 5 bases and 7 bases, there was a span of 21 bases.

V gene TRBV27 combines with J gene TRBJ2-1, with TRBD2 identical over 10 bases. Per the germline V gene, CDR1 is MNHEY and CDR2 is SMNVEV (reference sequence). The CDR3 has 16 amino acids. Unmatched junction bases numbered 5, after V lost 0 bases and J lost 6 bases. In nucleotides, the CDR3 is TGTGCCAGCAGTTTATCCTGGCTAGCGGGAGTCAATGAGCAGTTCTTC. This codes for CASSLSWLAGVNEQFF.

This clone was seen only once. The chain recombines TRBV7-2 with TRBJ1-4, with unresolved D. CDR3 length equals 15 residues. Trimming took 2 bases from V and 4 from J, leaving 11 bases between them. Germline CDR1 is SGHTA and CDR2 is FQGNSA. The CDR3 sequence: CASSLRAGDNEKLFF. In DNA, the CDR3 is TGTGCCAGCAGCTTACGGGCAGGAGATAATGAAAAACTGTTTTTT.

This clone was detected only once. The chain couples TRBV6-4 to TRBJ2-2; D remains unclear. Germline V gene sequence: CDR1 MRHNA, CDR2 SNTAGT. This CDR3 has 12 residues. V gave up 6 bases and J gave up 7 bases, with 9 bases separating them. In DNA, the CDR3 is TGTGCCAGCAGCAACTATGTCGGGGAGCTGTTTTTT. Its protein product is CASSNYVGELFF.

This clone showed up just a few times. The CDR3, as DNA: TGCGCCAGCAGCTTGATCGGGACAGGGGTAAACACCGGGGAGCTGTTTTTT. Its protein product is CASSLIGTGVNTGELFF. The chain carries TRBV5-1 and TRBJ2-2, with 10 bases identical to TRBD1. CDR3 size: 17 residues. The trim removed 1 base at V and 2 bases at J, leaving 5 bases unmatched. Germline assignment: CDR1 SGHRS and CDR2 YFSETQ.

V gene TRBV28 combines with J gene TRBJ2-1; 7 bases are a match to TRBD2. Germline loops: CDR1 MDHEN, CDR2 SYDVKM. Trimming at V came to 2 bases and at J to 1 base, leaving 5 bases not matched to a gene. The CDR3 contains 16 residues. In nucleotides, the CDR3 is TGTGCCAGCAGTTTACCCAGCGGGAATTCCTACAATGAGCAGTTCTTC. It translates to CASSLPSGNSYNEQFF.

This clone was counted only a few times. For the CDR3, the DNA is TGTGCCAGCAGCCCCCTTGGTGACCATCAGCCCCAGCATTTT. Its translation: CASSPLGDHQPQHF. The J gene is TRBJ1-5, the V gene TRBV7-9; D unresolved. This CDR3 is built from 14 residues. Deletions cut 5 bases from V and 5 bases from J, with 13 bases between. Germline V gives CDR1 SEHNR, CDR2 FQNEAQ (reference sequence).

The J gene is TRBJ1-6, the V gene TRBV7-8; TRBD1 matches at 8 bases. The CDR3 covers 14 residues. Germline V gene data show CDR1 as SGHVS and CDR2 as FQNEAQ. With 5 bases clipped from V and 7 bases from J, the junction kept 4 bases outside the gene matches. The CDR3: CASSMDRANSPLHF. The CDR3 nucleotides are TGTGCCAGCAGCATGGACAGGGCGAATTCACCCCTCCACTTT.

The chain carries TRBV28 and TRBJ2-7; 10 nucleotides agree with TRBD2. The length of the CDR3 is 15 residues. V lost 1 base to trimming and J lost 6 bases; unmatched junction nucleotides: 6. Germline-derived CDR1 and CDR2 are MDHEN and SYDVKM. The CDR3 region is CASSLFGSGRLEQYF. The CDR3 region has the DNA TGTGCCAGCAGTTTATTTGGTAGCGGGAGGCTCGAGCAGTACTTC.

The V gene is TRBV7-2, the J gene TRBJ2-5; 10 bases align to TRBD2. This CDR3 is built from 15 residues. Trimming removed 7 bases from V and 2 bases from J; junction bases left unmatched: 7. The germline gives CDR1 SGHTA, CDR2 FQGNSA. Here the CDR3 DNA reads TGTGCCAGCACCTTTACTAGCGGGGCACAAGAGACCCAGTACTTC. Translation gives CASTFTSGAQETQYF.

The chain employs TRBV11-1 and TRBJ2-7, with TRBD2 matching over 7 bases. The CDR3 spans 14 residues. CDR1 SGHAT and CDR2 FQDESV come from the germline V gene (reference sequence). With V trimmed by 2 bases and J by 3 bases, 4 bases remained unmatched. DNA for the CDR3: TGTGCCAGCAGCTTACTCACGGGGGGCTACGAGCAGTACTTC. It encodes CASSLLTGGYEQYF.

About this clone: The same CDR3 also results from other DNA sequences found in this sample. V and J are TRBV5-6 and TRBJ1-4; TRBD1 is a possible D gene (5 bases). With 1 base removed from V and 8 bases from J, the gap between germline ends came to 12 bases. The germline CDR1 and CDR2 sequences are SGHDT and YYEEEE. The CDR3 length is 14 residues. CDR3 in DNA: TGTGCCAGCAGCTTGCGGGGGGTTGGCGAAAAACTGTTTTTT. Its protein product is CASSLRGVGEKLFF.

The chain links TRBV6-1 to TRBJ2-7, with a weak D call TRBD1 (5 bases). The V end was cut by 8 bases, the J end by 5 bases, with 16 bases between. Germline loops: CDR1 MNHNS, CDR2 SASEGT. The CDR3 contains 13 residues. In DNA, the CDR3 is TGTGCCAGCGTAGGACACACCGCTGACGAGCAGTACTTC. Its protein product is CASVGHTADEQYF.

Here the CDR3 reads CASSLVEGGGSYEQYF. In DNA form, the CDR3 reads TGTGCCAGCAGCTTAGTAGAAGGAGGGGGTTCCTACGAGCAGTACTTC. This rearrangement joins TRBV11-2 to TRBJ2-7; D tentatively reads TRBD1 or TRBD2 (6 bases each). Germline V gives CDR1 SGHAT, CDR2 FQNNGV. V lost 1 base, J lost 1 base, and 14 bases lay in between. The CDR3 is 16 residues long.

The CDR3 sequence: CAGTIGDSAYEQFF. The CDR3 bases are TGTGCCGGGACCATCGGGGACTCCGCCTATGAGCAGTTCTTC. The V gene is TRBV30, the J gene TRBJ2-1; TRBD2 might be the D (6 bases). CDR3 size: 14 residues. Looked up from germline, CDR1 is GTSNPN and CDR2 is SVGIG (reference sequence). Trimming left V 8 bases short and J 8 bases short, with 22 bases between.